This T cell receptor (beta chain) was sequenced during a study of blood T cell repertoires in COVID-19. Study-wide background: There were acute and convalescent COVID-19 samples, and they came from the United States, Italy and Spain. Sources were T cells, B-cell-depleted T cells, or PBMCs; the material itself was cDNA or gDNA.

Original methodology: Using reference gene primer amplification, nucleated cell counts were estimated. Assay used: immunoSEQ multiplex PCR; TCRdb lists only in-frame clones, some missing. The D gene and trimming were derived from the DNA, and the V and J assignments and clone size from that table. Of some 40,000 clones detected, approximately 86% appear once; the ten largest clones hold about 5%. Germline values: CDR1 LNHDA, CDR2 SQIVND (reference sequence). Trimming removed 3 bases at V and 0 bases at J, with 15 bases between. This CDR3 contains 16 residues. Sequenced material: peripheral blood. The receptor comes from a man aged 35 to 55 with active COVID-19. This chain joins TRBV19 and TRBJ2-7; a possible D gene is TRBD2 (5 bases). As DNA, the CDR3 is TGTGCCAGTAGTATCGATTCGGGGTCTTACTCCTACGAGCAGTACTTC. Translation gives CASSIDSGSYSYEQYF.